The rows below give T cell receptor beta chains drawn from one sample of a study of human T cells and chemical hapten exposure. TCRdb reprocessed the RACE reads with MiXCR, giving one entry per CDR3 protein. The sample records around 52,000 distinct CDR3 sequences, 7% to 10% being singletons. The source material was whole blood, sampled in connection with sensitization to the hapten diphenylcyclopropenone (DPC). The source is a woman aged 35 to 49 with alopecia areata. Some clones in this sample may be carry-over from other donors' samples. The CDR3 runs from the conserved cysteine through the conserved F or W. D genes are given only for firm matches. Where a row states a size, it is once, few, many or the class of an expanded clone; other rows omit it.

>TRBD2|TRBJ2-4|many|TRBV7-9
CASSSLIGTSGGAEAKNIQYF
TGTGCCAGCAGCTCCCTTATTGGAACTAGCGGGGGGGCCGAGGCCAAAAACATTCAGTACTTC
>-|TRBJ1-3|few|TRBV11-2
CASSPLRAGNTIYF
TGTGCCAGCAGCCCCCTTCGGGCTGGAAACACCATATATTTT
>TRBD2|TRBJ2-5|many|TRBV10-1
CASRWASGRPLQQETQYF
TGCGCCAGCAGGTGGGCTAGCGGGCGCCCACTGCAACAAGAGACCCAGTACTTC
>-|TRBJ2-7|few|TRBV10-3
CAISQGYEQYF
TGTGCCATCAGTCAGGGGTACGAGCAGTACTTC
>-|TRBJ1-6|few|TRBV5-6
CASTPGRPYNSPLHF
TGTGCCAGCACCCCAGGGCGGCCTTATAATTCACCCCTCCACTTT
>-|TRBJ1-5|many|TRBV18
CASSPMAGDQPQHF
TGTGCCAGCTCACCTATGGCCGGAGATCAGCCCCAGCATTTT
>-|TRBJ2-4|few|TRBV20-1
CSARLLLAKNIQYF
TGCAGTGCTAGACTACTCCTAGCCAAAAACATTCAGTACTTC
>-|TRBJ2-7|many|TRBV9
CASSAKTTGKVYEQYF
TGTGCCAGCAGCGCCAAAACAACAGGGAAAGTCTACGAGCAGTACTTC
>-|TRBJ1-1|-|TRBV6-5
CASSYSSTTEAFF
TGTGCCAGCAGTTACTCGAGTACCACTGAAGCTTTCTTT
>-|TRBJ1-5|many|TRBV20-1
CSARGPANQPQHF
TGCAGTGCTAGGGGGCCAGCCAATCAGCCCCAGCATTTT
>-|TRBJ2-2|many|TRBV2
CASSEGAGNTGELFF
TGTGCCAGCAGTGAAGGGGCAGGGAACACCGGGGAGCTGTTTTTT
>-|TRBJ2-2|medium-sized|TRBV25-1
CASSLTADTGELFF
TGTGCCAGCAGTTTAACGGCTGACACCGGGGAGCTGTTTTTT
>-|TRBJ2-7|many|TRBV7-2
CASSLRGLGGYEQYF
TGTGCCAGCAGCTTGAGGGGTCTGGGAGGCTACGAGCAGTACTTC
>TRBD2|TRBJ2-7|few|TRBV6-2/TRBV6-3
CASNPSSGGAYEQYF
TGTGCCAGCAACCCTTCTAGCGGGGGGGCCTACGAGCAGTACTTC
>TRBD2|TRBJ2-5|many|TRBV28
CASSRSETSGEETQYF
TGTGCCAGCAGCCGATCCGAGACTAGCGGGGAGGAGACCCAGTACTTC
>-|TRBJ1-1|many|TRBV6-5
CASSYSGENTEAFF
TGTGCCAGCAGTTACTCTGGGGAGAACACTGAAGCTTTCTTT